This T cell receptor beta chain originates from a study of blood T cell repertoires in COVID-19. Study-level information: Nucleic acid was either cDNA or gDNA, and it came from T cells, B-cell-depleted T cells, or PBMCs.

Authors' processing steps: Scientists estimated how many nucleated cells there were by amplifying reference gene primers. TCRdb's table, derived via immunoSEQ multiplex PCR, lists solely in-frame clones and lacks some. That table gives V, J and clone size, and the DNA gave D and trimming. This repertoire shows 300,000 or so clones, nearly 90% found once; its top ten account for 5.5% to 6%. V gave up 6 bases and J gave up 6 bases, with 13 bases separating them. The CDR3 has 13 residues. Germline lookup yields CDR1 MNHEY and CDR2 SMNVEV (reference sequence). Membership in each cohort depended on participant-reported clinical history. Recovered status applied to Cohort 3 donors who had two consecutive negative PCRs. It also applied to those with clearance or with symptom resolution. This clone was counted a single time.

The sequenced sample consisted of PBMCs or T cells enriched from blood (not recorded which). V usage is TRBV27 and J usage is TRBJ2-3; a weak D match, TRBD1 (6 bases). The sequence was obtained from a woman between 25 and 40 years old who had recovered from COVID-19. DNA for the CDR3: TGTGCCAGCAGCGACAGGCCAGGGGATACGCAGTATTTT. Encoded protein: CASSDRPGDTQYF.